These 25 T cell receptor beta chains share one sample of origin, sequenced in a study of T cells in Graves' hyperthyroidism and ophthalmopathy. RNA transcripts were the template for amplifying TCR beta CDR3 regions. The HTBI primer set served for first-round RT-PCR of the TCR CDR3. One entry per CDR3 protein results from TCRdb running MiXCR on the multiplex PCR reads. The sample has hundreds of thousands of distinct CDR3 sequences, over 15% seen once. The sample was blood. The origin of the receptors is a woman between 18 and 29 years old with Graves' hyperthyroidism.

The sample holds a few counts of this clonotype. CDR3 bases: TGTGCCAGCAGTATGGCAGGGAACTATGGCTACACCTTC. Translated: CASSMAGNYGYTF. The rearrangement uses TRBV2 and TRBJ1-2; D is perhaps TRBD1 (5 bases). The CDR3 length is 13 residues. V gave up 5 bases and J gave up 2 bases, with 9 bases separating them. The germline V gene has CDR1 SNHLY and CDR2 FYNNEI.

This clonotype was detected many times. This chain uses TRBV2 with TRBJ2-5; D might be TRBD1 (6 bases). The length of the CDR3 is 16 residues. The germline V and J ends were trimmed by 6 bases and 4 bases, with 21 bases remaining between them. Germline V gene data show CDR1 as SNHLY and CDR2 as FYNNEI. The CDR3 DNA follows: TGTGCCAGCAGGAACTGGGGGCAGGGTGGTATAGAGACCCAGTACTTC. This encodes CASRNWGQGGIETQYF.

In this sample, this clonotype turned up many times. The chain joins TRBV10-1 to TRBJ1-1; D unclear. Germline V gene data show CDR1 as WNHNN and CDR2 as SYGVQD (reference sequence). This CDR3 contains 13 residues. The ends were cut back, 5 bases at V and 2 bases at J, with 9 bases in the middle. The CDR3 nucleotides are TGCGCCAGCAGTTCGGACGTTAACACTGAAGCTTTCTTT. It codes for CASSSDVNTEAFF.

This clonotype was found many times. The genes are TRBV20-1 and TRBJ1-6; TRBD1 matches at 11 bases. Germline values: CDR1 DFQATT, CDR2 SNEGSKA (reference sequence). This CDR3 has 17 amino acids. With 0 bases clipped from V and 3 bases from J, the junction kept 4 bases outside the gene matches. CDR3 protein: CSARDGTGGIYNSPLHF. The CDR3 region has the DNA TGCAGTGCTAGAGACGGGACAGGGGGAATCTATAATTCACCCCTCCACTTT.

The rearrangement uses TRBV7-9 and TRBJ2-1, with 10 bases that match TRBD2. CDR1 is SEHNR, CDR2 FQNEAQ, per germline (reference sequence). The CDR3 loop spans 15 amino acids. J lost 7 bases, V lost 5 bases, and 8 bases had no gene match. CDR3 coding DNA: TGTGCCAGCAGCCCCCAGCGGGGGGGTACAAATGAGCAGTTCTTC. This translates into CASSPQRGGTNEQFF.

Many counts were recorded for this clonotype. The chain joins TRBV2 to TRBJ2-2; no definite D call. CDR1 is SNHLY, CDR2 FYNNEI, per germline. With 4 bases removed from V and 0 bases from J, the gap between germline ends came to 6 bases. This CDR3 has 14 residues. CDR3: CASSGRSNTGELFF. The CDR3 coding sequence is TGTGCCAGCAGTGGCCGGTCGAACACCGGGGAGCTGTTTTTT. Looking up the rest from reference TRBV2 and TRBJ2-2 gives the full variable domain: EPEVTQTPSHQVTQMGQEVILRCVPISNHLYFYWYRQILGQKVEFLVSFYNNEISEKSEIFDDQFSVERPDGSNFTLKIRSTKLEDSAMYFCASSGRSNTGELFFGEGSRLTVL.

The gene calls are TRBV5-1 and TRBJ2-5; the match to TRBD2 covers 7 bases. The junction had 8 bases not matched to a gene; V was cut back by 4 bases and J by 5 bases. This CDR3 is built from 14 residues. The germline V gene has CDR1 SGHRS and CDR2 YFSETQ. CDR3 bases: TGCGCCAGCAGCGAAGGCGGGAGAGGCGAGACCCAGTACTTC. It is translated as CASSEGGRGETQYF.

This clonotype was seen only a few times. The rearrangement links TRBV6-1 to TRBJ2-3, with 11 bases identical to TRBD1. Germline CDR1 and CDR2: MNHNS and SASEGT. The CDR3 extends over 15 amino acids. Losses at the gene ends were 7 bases for V and 5 bases for J; bases not matched to a gene: 8. Written as DNA, the CDR3 is TGTGCCAGCAACTCGGACAGGGGGCTCGGAGATACGCAGTATTTT. Translating gives CASNSDRGLGDTQYF.

V gene TRBV6-2 or TRBV6-3 combines with J gene TRBJ2-5; D unclear. V shed 4 bases and J shed 7 bases, with 16 bases lying between them. Germline assignment: CDR1 MNHEY and CDR2 SVGEGT. The CDR3 is 14 amino acids. DNA of the CDR3: TGTGCCAGCAGTTCCTCCATGGGCCGAGGGACCCAGTACTTC. It is translated as CASSSSMGRGTQYF.

This clonotype was found many times. The rearrangement links TRBV20-1 to TRBJ2-7; 8 bases agree with TRBD2. The V and J ends lost 0 bases and 3 bases, in that order; junction bases with no gene match: 7. Germline V CDR1 and CDR2: DFQATT, SNEGSKA (reference sequence). This CDR3 comprises 15 residues. CDR3 sequence reads: CSARDAGRAIYEQYF. CDR3 DNA: TGCAGTGCTAGAGACGCCGGGAGGGCCATCTACGAGCAGTACTTC.

At least ten counts were recorded for this clonotype. The genes are TRBV5-6 and TRBJ1-1, with TRBD1 identical over 9 bases. Germline CDR1 is SGHDT and CDR2 is YYEEEE. Trimming at V came to 0 bases and at J to 7 bases, leaving 4 bases not matched to a gene. The CDR3 is made up of 14 amino acids. DNA of the CDR3: TGTGCCAGCAGCTTGGCCGGGACAGGGAATGAAGCTTTCTTT. Translated, it gives CASSLAGTGNEAFF.

This clonotype came up a few times. This chain joins TRBV12-3 or TRBV12-4 and TRBJ1-4; TRBD1 matches 9 bases. Unmatched junction bases numbered 4, after V lost 5 bases and J lost 6 bases. The CDR3 length is 14 residues. The CDR3 nucleotides are TGTGCCAGCAGTAAACAGGGGGCCCATGAAAAACTGTTTTTT. Its translation is CASSKQGAHEKLFF.

This clonotype was counted many times. The chain links TRBV5-5 to TRBJ1-1; no clear D. Per germline, CDR1 SGHKS and CDR2 YYEKEE (reference sequence). Between the trimmed V and J ends, which lost 0 bases and 4 bases, there was a span of 4 bases. The CDR3 is 12 amino acids. CDR3 protein: CASSLGTTEAFF. DNA of the CDR3: TGTGCCAGCAGCTTGGGTACCACTGAAGCTTTCTTT.

This clonotype was observed many times. The rearrangement links TRBV11-2 to TRBJ2-2; D is uncertain. V was pared by 2 bases and J by 4 bases, with 14 bases between. Germline V CDR1 and CDR2: SGHAT, FQNNGV. The CDR3 contains 16 residues. This CDR3 is CASSLSLRLSTGELFF. CDR3 in DNA: TGTGCCAGCAGCTTATCGCTCAGGCTCTCCACCGGGGAGCTGTTTTTT.

CDR3 region: CASDGRAYQETQYF. The CDR3 DNA reads TGTGCCAGTGACGGGAGGGCCTACCAAGAGACCCAGTACTTC. The chain joins TRBV6-1 to TRBJ2-5; TRBD2 aligns across 8 bases. Per the germline V gene, CDR1 is MNHNS and CDR2 is SASEGT. The CDR3 length is 14 residues. The V gene end was trimmed by 9 bases and the J gene end by 0 bases; junction bases not matched to a gene: 6.

This clonotype occurred a few times. V and J are TRBV19 and TRBJ2-3; possibly TRBD1 for D (6 bases). Germline V gene data show CDR1 as LNHDA and CDR2 as SQIVND (reference sequence). CDR3 length equals 12 residues. Trimming removed 4 bases from V and 5 bases from J, with 7 bases in between. CDR3 DNA sequence: TGTGCCAGTAGTACGACAGGAGATACGCAGTATTTT. Protein: CASSTTGDTQYF.

This clonotype was found a few times. The J gene is TRBJ2-1, the V gene TRBV19; the D gene is possibly TRBD1 (6 bases). The germline gives CDR1 LNHDA, CDR2 SQIVND (reference sequence). This CDR3 region has 15 residues. The V end was cut by 9 bases, the J end by 7 bases, with 22 bases between. The CDR3 bases are TGTGCCAGCAAAAAGGACAGTGGGCCTTGGAATGAGCAGTTCTTC. Translation: CASKKDSGPWNEQFF.

The V gene is TRBV12-3 or TRBV12-4, the J gene TRBJ2-1; 7 bases fit TRBD2. V was pared by 3 bases and J by 0 bases, with 8 bases of the junction left unmatched. The CDR3 has 17 amino acids. The DNA for the CDR3 is TGTGCCAGCAGTTTCCAAGGCGGGAGTAGCTCCTACAATGAGCAGTTCTTC. Amino acid sequence: CASSFQGGSSSYNEQFF.

The DNA for the CDR3 is TGTGCCAGCAGCCTGGGGTCGGGACAGGAGAACACCGGGGAGCTGTTTTTT. Amino acids: CASSLGSGQENTGELFF. The chain recombines TRBV7-9 with TRBJ2-2, with 8 nucleotides matching TRBD1. Germline lookup yields CDR1 SEHNR and CDR2 FQNEAQ (reference sequence). Trimming at V came to 5 bases and at J to 1 base, leaving 9 bases not matched to a gene. The CDR3 loop spans 17 amino acids.

The sample holds a few counts of this clonotype. The chain combines TRBV5-7 with TRBJ2-4; D not certain. Being an ORF, TRBV5-7 has a function that is uncertain. The CDR3 spans 10 residues. The CDR3 DNA is TGTGGGCGTGCCAAAAACATTCAGTACTTC. Protein: CGRAKNIQYF.

This clonotype was picked up a small number of times. This chain connects TRBV6-1 to TRBJ2-2; 8 bases match TRBD1. Germline CDR1 reads MNHNS; CDR2 reads SASEGT. The CDR3 consists of 15 residues. V lost 3 bases and J lost 7; bases outside the gene matches: 7. The DNA of the CDR3 is TGTGCCAGCAGTGACAGGGGGCGAGGAGTCGGGGAGCTGTTTTTT. Amino acids: CASSDRGRGVGELFF.

The chain recombines TRBV7-9 with TRBJ1-3, with D possibly being TRBD1 (5 bases). CDR3 length: 16 residues. Germline V gene lookup returns CDR1 SEHNR and CDR2 FQNEAQ (reference sequence). Deletions cut 5 bases from V and 0 bases from J, with 14 bases between. The chain's CDR3 is CASSPRDRVSGNTIYF. CDR3 DNA: TGTGCCAGCAGCCCTCGGGACCGAGTCTCTGGAAACACCATATATTTT.

This clonotype has at least ten counts. The chain joins TRBV3-1 to TRBJ2-1; 9 positions match TRBD2. Germline V lookup: CDR1 LGHDT, CDR2 YNNKEL (reference sequence). Trimming at V came to 6 bases and at J to 9 bases, leaving 12 bases not matched to a gene. The CDR3 runs to 15 residues. The CDR3 is CASRGGGASGGEQFF. DNA for the CDR3: TGTGCCAGCAGAGGCGGGGGGGCCTCAGGAGGTGAGCAGTTCTTC.

This chain links TRBV12-3 or TRBV12-4 with TRBJ1-3; D remains unclear. The V and J ends lost 2 bases and 0 bases respectively, with 5 bases between them. CDR3 length: 14 amino acids. DNA of the CDR3: TGTGCCAGCAGTTTATCCCTCTCTGGAAACACCATATATTTT. Translated: CASSLSLSGNTIYF.

This clonotype was seen many times. The gene calls are TRBV12-3 or TRBV12-4 and TRBJ2-1, with a weak D call TRBD2 (6 bases). Trimming left V 5 bases short and J 7 bases short, with 9 bases between. The CDR3 length is 12 residues. CDR3 region: CASSQTSNEQFF. CDR3 nucleotide sequence: TGTGCCAGCAGTCAGACTAGTAATGAGCAGTTCTTC.